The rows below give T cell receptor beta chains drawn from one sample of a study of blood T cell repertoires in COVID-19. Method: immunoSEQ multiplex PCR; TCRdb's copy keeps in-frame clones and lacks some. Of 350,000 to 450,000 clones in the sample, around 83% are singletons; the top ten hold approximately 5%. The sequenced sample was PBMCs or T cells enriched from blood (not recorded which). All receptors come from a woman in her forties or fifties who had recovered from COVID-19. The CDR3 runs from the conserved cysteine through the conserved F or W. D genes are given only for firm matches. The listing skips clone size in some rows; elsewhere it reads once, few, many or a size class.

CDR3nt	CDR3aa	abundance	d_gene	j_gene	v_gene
TGCGCCAGCTCTACCTTGGGGGGGATGAACACTGAAGCTTTCTTT	CASSTLGGMNTEAFF	-	-	TRBJ1-1	TRBV5-1
TGTGCCTGGAGTGTAAAAGTCTGGACAGGGATCTACAATCAGCCCCAGCATTTT	CAWSVKVWTGIYNQPQHF	few	TRBD1	TRBJ1-5	TRBV30
TGTGCCAGCAGCTTTAACCACGGGGAGCAGTACTTC	CASSFNHGEQYF	-	-	TRBJ2-7	TRBV7-3
TGTGCCAGCAGTCTCCGACAGGGCGGAGGGGAGACCCAGTACTTC	CASSLRQGGGETQYF	-	-	TRBJ2-5	TRBV6-5
TGCAGCGTTGAAGAGAGACAGGGATTCCCAGGGACCCAGTACTTC	CSVEERQGFPGTQYF	once	TRBD1	TRBJ2-5	TRBV29-1
TGTGCCAGCAGCTTAAACGCAGGCTACGAGCAGTACTTC	CASSLNAGYEQYF	few	-	TRBJ2-7	TRBV11-3
TGCGCCAGCAGCTTGGGGGGGCTGGATGGCTACACCTTC	CASSLGGLDGYTF	-	-	TRBJ1-2	TRBV5-1
TGTGCCAGCAGCCCCTCGGGACAGGGTTGGAATCAGCCCCAGCATTTT	CASSPSGQGWNQPQHF	-	TRBD1	TRBJ1-5	TRBV3-1/TRBV3-2
TGTGCCAGTCGAGAGGGCCCCGGGGAAGATACGCAGTATTTT	CASREGPGEDTQYF	-	-	TRBJ2-3	TRBV19
TGTGCCAGCCAGACAGGATCGAACACTGAAGCTTTCTTT	CASQTGSNTEAFF	-	-	TRBJ1-1	TRBV11-3
TGTGCCAGCAGCCACCTCTCCGGGGGGGGTTTGGGAAAACTGTTTTTT	CASSHLSGGGLGKLFF	once	-	TRBJ1-4	TRBV3-1/TRBV3-2
TGTGCCAGCATTTTACTGGCGGGGACCGGCTACACCTTC	CASILLAGTGYTF	once	-	TRBJ1-2	TRBV6-5
TGTGCCACCAGCAGAGACAGGGTAGGCAATCAGCCCCAGCATTTT	CATSRDRVGNQPQHF	-	-	TRBJ1-5	TRBV15
TGTGCCAGCAGCTTTAGCCGGGACAGGGGAGAGACCCAGTACTTC	CASSFSRDRGETQYF	-	TRBD1	TRBJ2-5	TRBV11-3
TGTGCCAGCAGCTTAGGGGACAGGGGTGGAGGTGAGCAGTTCTTC	CASSLGDRGGGEQFF	-	TRBD1	TRBJ2-1	TRBV7-9
TGTGCCAGCAGCCCAAGTTTAGGGGGCATGACAGGAGACTATGGCTACACCTTC	CASSPSLGGMTGDYGYTF	-	TRBD1	TRBJ1-2	TRBV28
TGTGCCAGCACGGGGCGGGAGCATTCTTACAATGAGCAGTTCTTC	CASTGREHSYNEQFF	-	TRBD2	TRBJ2-1	TRBV2
TGTGCTGCGGGTTTAACGGCCAACAATGAGCAGTTCTTC	CAAGLTANNEQFF	-	-	TRBJ2-1	TRBV19
TGTGCCAGCAGCTTCCCCCTAGCGGGGGTGGAAGATGAGCAGTTCTTC	CASSFPLAGVEDEQFF	-	TRBD2	TRBJ2-1	TRBV2
TGTGCCAGCAGGGGTAGGACAGTCAATCAGCCCCAGCATTTT	CASRGRTVNQPQHF	-	-	TRBJ1-5	TRBV2
TGCAGCGTTGTGTTGGGGGGAGGCTACACCTTC	CSVVLGGGYTF	-	-	TRBJ1-2	TRBV29-1
TGTGCCAGCAGGCCGACAGGGCCGACGAACACTGAAGCTTTCTTT	CASRPTGPTNTEAFF	-	TRBD1	TRBJ1-1	TRBV5-8
TGTGCCAGCAGTTACACCGGGACAAACCAGCACACCATATATTTT	CASSYTGTNQHTIYF	-	-	TRBJ1-3	TRBV28
TGTGCCTGGGGGACAGGGCTTAATTCACCCCTCCACTTT	CAWGTGLNSPLHF	few	TRBD1	TRBJ1-6	TRBV30
TGTGCCAGTAGTTTGACAGGGGACACTGAAGCTTTCTTT	CASSLTGDTEAFF	-	TRBD1	TRBJ1-1	TRBV19
TGTGCCAGCAGCACCACTAGCGGGAGGCACTACAATGAGCAGTTCTTC	CASSTTSGRHYNEQFF	-	TRBD2	TRBJ2-1	TRBV7-9
TGTGCCAGCTCACCACGTTTGGCAGGGGCGGTCAACACCGGGGAGCTGTTTTTT	CASSPRLAGAVNTGELFF	-	-	TRBJ2-2	TRBV18
TGTGCCAGCAGCCAAGAAGGATGGACAGCACAGAACACTGAAGCTTTCTTT	CASSQEGWTAQNTEAFF	-	-	TRBJ1-1	TRBV14
TGTGCCACCAGCAGAGATGCGGTAGGGGGTTACGAGCAGTACTTC	CATSRDAVGGYEQYF	-	-	TRBJ2-7	TRBV15
TGTGCCAGCAGTCCAAGCAACTATGGCTACACCTTC	CASSPSNYGYTF	-	-	TRBJ1-2	TRBV6-5
TGTGCCAGCAGCTCCGGACAGAACTATGGCTACACCTTC	CASSSGQNYGYTF	-	-	TRBJ1-2	TRBV5-4
TGTGCCAGCAGCGTAGATGGACAGTACACCGGGGAGCTGTTTTTT	CASSVDGQYTGELFF	once	-	TRBJ2-2	TRBV9
TGTGCCAGCGGCGGAACCTATGGCTACACCTTC	CASGGTYGYTF	-	-	TRBJ1-2	TRBV6-5
TGTGCCAGCAGCTTGGGTCGGTTAGCCTCTAACTATGGCTACACCTTC	CASSLGRLASNYGYTF	-	-	TRBJ1-2	TRBV5-4
TGTGCCAGCAGGAACCCCGGGACTAGCGGGAGCATACTCTTC	CASRNPGTSGSILF	few	TRBD2	TRBJ2-1	TRBV6-5
TGCGCCAGCAGTCCACCTAACGCAGTGGAGGGTGGCTACACCTTC	CASSPPNAVEGGYTF	-	-	TRBJ1-2	TRBV4-1
TGTGCCAGTAGTATAGGAGGGTTTAGTGAAAAACTGTTTTTT	CASSIGGFSEKLFF	once	-	TRBJ1-4	TRBV19
TGTGCCAGCAGCCATTATCTTGGGGCAGGAGAAGTTCGGAACACTGAAGCTTTCTTT	CASSHYLGAGEVRNTEAFF	-	-	TRBJ1-1	TRBV7-2
TGCAGCGTAAAGAGGGGCAATCAGCCCCAGCATTTT	CSVKRGNQPQHF	-	-	TRBJ1-5	TRBV29-1
TGTGTCAGAAGCTTAGTAGGAGGGCTCCCGCCCCCAGATACGCAGTATTTT	CVRSLVGGLPPPDTQYF	-	-	TRBJ2-3	TRBV7-5
TGTGCCAGCAGCTTATGGGGTCTAGCGGGGAACACCGGGGAGCTGTTTTTT	CASSLWGLAGNTGELFF	-	TRBD2	TRBJ2-2	TRBV7-9
TGTGCCAGCAGCTTGGTGACAGGATCTGGACTAGCGGTCACAGATACGCAGTATTTT	CASSLVTGSGLAVTDTQYF	-	TRBD2	TRBJ2-3	TRBV5-8
TGTGCCAGTAGTGCCCTCGACGGGAGATCTGGGTACACCTTC	CASSALDGRSGYTF	once	-	TRBJ1-2	TRBV19
TGTGCCAGTAGGGGGCCCAATAACTATGGCTACACCTTC	CASRGPNNYGYTF	-	-	TRBJ1-2	TRBV19
TGTGCCAGCAGTCCATCCTACGAGCAGTACTTC	CASSPSYEQYF	-	-	TRBJ2-7	TRBV2
TGCGCCAGCAGCTCTGGGACAGGGAATTATGGCTACACCTTC	CASSSGTGNYGYTF	-	TRBD1	TRBJ1-2	TRBV5-1
TGTGCCAGCAGCCCCGGACAGACTTATGGCTACACCTTC	CASSPGQTYGYTF	-	-	TRBJ1-2	TRBV3-1/TRBV3-2
TGTGCCAGCAGTTTCTCGGGGGGTCAGAGGGAGGGAAAACTGTTTTTT	CASSFSGGQREGKLFF	few	-	TRBJ1-4	TRBV27
TGTGCCTGGAGTCCAAAGGGGACAGGGATTTACATGAACACTGAAGCTTTCTTT	CAWSPKGTGIYMNTEAFF	once	TRBD1	TRBJ1-1	TRBV30
TGTGCCAGCAGCCCGGCCCAGGCTAGCGGGCGACTCAAAAACATTCAGTACTTC	CASSPAQASGRLKNIQYF	-	TRBD2	TRBJ2-4	TRBV5-4
TGTGCCAGCAGCCAGCAGGTCCTTTTGACTGAAGCTTTCTTT	CASSQQVLLTEAFF	-	-	TRBJ1-1	TRBV3-1/TRBV3-2
TGTGCCAGCAGTGACTTACAGGGGGGCGCTTTCTTT	CASSDLQGGAFF	-	TRBD1	TRBJ1-1	TRBV27
TGTGCCAGCAGCAGAATAGCGGGAGGACGAAATGAGCAGTTCTTC	CASSRIAGGRNEQFF	once	TRBD2	TRBJ2-1	TRBV3-1/TRBV3-2
TGTGCCAGCCTTTTGACACTTAATAATTCACCCCTCCACTTT	CASLLTLNNSPLHF	few	-	TRBJ1-6	TRBV2